Presented here are 27 T cell receptor beta chains from one specimen sequenced in a study of shared clonotypes between healthy human individuals. CD45RO-negative, CCR7-positively selected cells formed the naive CD8 fraction, excluding terminally differentiated effector memory CD45RA+ cells. The method was immunoSEQ multiplex PCR; TCRdb's version includes in-frame clones alone and lacks a portion of them. Of around 1.9 million clones detected, around 93% appear once; the ten largest clones hold approximately 1.6%. The sample consisted of naive CD8+ T cells from PBMCs. The receptors originated from a man aged 18-30 years in good health. Some clones in this sample may be carry-over from other donors' samples.

The rearrangement uses TRBV28 and TRBJ1-4; D gene unclear. This CDR3 is built from 15 residues. The germline gives CDR1 MDHEN, CDR2 SYDVKM. The V end lost 6 bases, the J end lost 5 bases, and 16 bases lay between the germline ends. CDR3 DNA sequence: TGTGCCAGCAGCCTTACCGACGGAAGGAATGAAAAACTGTTTTTT. This codes for CASSLTDGRNEKLFF.

The chain recombines TRBV30 with TRBJ2-7; D ambiguous. The CDR3 has 13 residues. Per germline, CDR1 GTSNPN and CDR2 SVGIG (reference sequence). Trimming pared 4 bases from V and 2 bases from J, leaving 12 bases between. The CDR3 region has the DNA TGTGCCTGGAAGGGAAATAGGCCCTACGAGCAGTACTTC. This encodes CAWKGNRPYEQYF. Filled out from reference TRBV30 and TRBJ2-7, the complete variable domain reads SQTIHQWPATLVQPVGSPLSLECTVEGTSNPNLYWYRQAAGRGLQLLFYSVGIGQISSEVPQNLSASRPQDRQFILSSKKLLLSDSGFYLCAWKGNRPYEQYFGPGTRLTVT.

The V gene is TRBV9, the J gene TRBJ2-6; no reliable D call. Germline-derived CDR1 and CDR2 are SGDLS and YYNGEE. The CDR3 contains 16 residues. Trimming left V 0 bases short and J 0 bases short, with 7 bases between. Written as DNA, the CDR3 is TGTGCCAGCAGCGTAGCGCCCAACTCTGGGGCCAACGTCCTGACTTTC. This sequence encodes CASSVAPNSGANVLTF.

CDR3 nucleotide sequence: TGTGCCAGCAGCTTAGAGCGGGAGTCACACAATGAGCAGTTCTTC. This codes for CASSLERESHNEQFF. This chain uses TRBV7-8 with TRBJ2-1; 8 bases fit TRBD2. Trimming at V came to 1 base and at J to 5 bases, leaving 4 bases not matched to a gene. Germline V CDR1 and CDR2: SGHVS, FQNEAQ. This CDR3 has 15 amino acids.

In this sample, this clone turned up once. The rearrangement uses TRBV7-2 and TRBJ2-7; perhaps D is TRBD1 or TRBD2 (5 bases each). The germline V gene encodes CDR1 SGHTA and CDR2 FQGNSA. The CDR3 sequence is 15 residues long. Trimming removed 1 base at V and 1 base at J, with 11 bases between. The CDR3 coding sequence is TGTGCCAGCAGCTTAGGGGACGGCCCATCCTACGAGCAGTACTTC. It is translated as CASSLGDGPSYEQYF.

This chain links TRBV19 with TRBJ2-1; maybe TRBD2 (7 bases). V dropped 11 bases and J dropped 3 bases, with 20 bases sitting between them. CDR1 is LNHDA, CDR2 SQIVND, per germline (reference sequence). This CDR3 has 15 amino acids. In nucleotides, the CDR3 is TGTGCCTCAAAGGAGGGGGGGGAATACTACAATGAGCAGTTCTTC. This codes for CASKEGGEYYNEQFF.

The V and J genes are TRBV15 and TRBJ1-1, with 7 bases identical to TRBD1. CDR3 size: 14 residues. Germline values: CDR1 LNHNV, CDR2 YYDKDF (reference sequence). Trimming cost V 8 bases and J 1 base; bases outside gene matches: 7. CDR3 in amino acids: CATWAGTENTEAFF. For the CDR3, the DNA is TGTGCCACCTGGGCGGGGACAGAGAACACTGAAGCTTTCTTT.

This chain joins TRBV7-9 and TRBJ2-7; D is uncertain. The CDR3 spans 12 residues. In germline, CDR1 is SEHNR, CDR2 FQNEAQ (reference sequence). V lost 5 bases, J lost 6 bases, and 11 bases lay in between. Written as DNA, the CDR3 is TGTGCCAGCAGCCCACGACAAGGCGAGCAGTACTTC. Amino acids: CASSPRQGEQYF.

The rearrangement links TRBV7-6 to TRBJ2-6; D ambiguous. This CDR3 spans 18 amino acids. Trimming pared 5 bases from V and 0 bases from J, leaving 17 bases between. Per germline, CDR1 SGHVS and CDR2 FNYEAQ. The DNA for the CDR3 is TGTGCCAGCAGCCGCTTTCACGGTCCGGACTCTGGGGCCAACGTCCTGACTTTC. Protein sequence: CASSRFHGPDSGANVLTF. Combining the CDR3 with reference TRBV7-6 and TRBJ2-6 gives the whole variable domain GAGVSQSPRYKVTKRGQDVALRCDPISGHVSLYWYRQALGQGPEFLTYFNYEAQQDKSGLPNDRFSAERPEGSISTLTIQRTEQRDSAMYRCASSRFHGPDSGANVLTFGAGSRLTVL.

V and J are TRBV7-2 and TRBJ2-2; TRBD2 aligns across 8 bases. Looked up from germline, CDR1 is SGHTA and CDR2 is FQGNSA. The V segment lost 5 bases and the J segment 5 bases; nucleotides outside the gene matches: 4. The length of the CDR3 is 14 residues. The CDR3 region has the DNA TGTGCCAGCAGCATTATAGCGGGGACCGGGGAGCTGTTTTTT. This translates into CASSIIAGTGELFF.

The V call is TRBV30, the J call TRBJ2-1; 11 bases map to TRBD2. The germline CDR1 and CDR2 sequences are GTSNPN and SVGIG (reference sequence). J gave up 9 bases and V 3 bases, and 1 base lay outside the gene matches. The CDR3 has 12 amino acids. DNA of the CDR3: TGTGCCTGGAGGGGACTAGCGGTTGAGCAGTTCTTC. It translates to CAWRGLAVEQFF.

The V call is TRBV25-1, the J call TRBJ2-5; D unclear. Trimming cost V 7 bases and J 5 bases, with 14 bases left between them. Per germline, CDR1 MGHDK and CDR2 SYGVNS. The CDR3 spans 13 residues. In DNA form, the CDR3 reads TGTGCCAGCACATATTGGGCCGGGGAGACCCAGTACTTC. Its translation is CASTYWAGETQYF.

The rearrangement joins TRBV10-3 to TRBJ1-2, with D uncertain. Germline values: CDR1 ENHRY, CDR2 SYGVKD. This CDR3 region has 11 residues. The V end lost 7 bases, the J end lost 6 bases, and 9 bases lay between the germline ends. DNA for the CDR3: TGTGCCATCAAAGAGGAAAATGGCTACACCTTC. It codes for CAIKEENGYTF.

The chain links TRBV29-1 to TRBJ2-7; 10 bases map to TRBD2. J was trimmed by 3 bases and V by 5 bases; bases with no gene match: 10. Germline values: CDR1 SQVTM, CDR2 ANQGSEA. The CDR3 extends over 15 amino acids. The CDR3, as DNA: TGCAGCGTTATCCTACGGACTAGCGGACGCTACGAGCAGTACTTC. Encoded protein: CSVILRTSGRYEQYF.

V is TRBV9 and J is TRBJ2-2; maybe TRBD1 (6 bases). The CDR3 spans 14 residues. Per germline, CDR1 SGDLS and CDR2 YYNGEE. V lost 0 bases, J lost 4 bases, and 7 bases lay in between. In nucleotides, the CDR3 is TGTGCCAGCAGCGTAGTGGACAGCACCGGGGAGCTGTTTTTT. Its translation: CASSVVDSTGELFF.

The CDR3 is CASRSTGQEAQYF. DNA of the CDR3: TGTGCCAGCAGATCAACGGGACAGGAAGCGCAGTATTTT. The chain uses TRBV6-1 and TRBJ2-3; TRBD1 matches 8 bases. V lost 6 bases to trimming and J lost 10 bases; unmatched junction nucleotides: 9. Germline values: CDR1 MNHNS, CDR2 SASEGT. The CDR3 runs to 13 residues.

The sample holds one count of this clone. The chain employs TRBV2 and TRBJ2-7; D is uncertain. Deletions cut 7 bases from V and 0 bases from J, with 22 bases between. Per germline, CDR1 SNHLY and CDR2 FYNNEI. The CDR3 is made up of 17 amino acids. In DNA, the CDR3 is TGTGCCAGCATAGTTGGACCGACGATTCCCTCCTCCTACGAGCAGTACTTC. It codes for CASIVGPTIPSSYEQYF.

J is TRBJ1-2 and V is TRBV14; unclear D gene. There are 15 residues in the CDR3. The ends were cut back, 0 bases at V and 3 bases at J, with 11 bases in the middle. Germline CDR1 SGHDN, CDR2 FVKESK. CDR3: CASSQDPGEDYGYTF. The CDR3 DNA follows: TGTGCCAGCAGCCAAGATCCCGGGGAGGACTATGGCTACACCTTC.

The V call is TRBV10-3, the J call TRBJ1-2; no clear D. CDR3 size: 14 residues. Trimming took 6 bases from V and 2 from J, leaving 13 bases between them. Germline loops: CDR1 ENHRY, CDR2 SYGVKD. CDR3 nucleotide sequence: TGTGCCATCAGGAACGGCTCCTTAAACTATGGCTACACCTTC. Its protein product is CAIRNGSLNYGYTF.

The chain carries TRBV29-1 and TRBJ2-7, with D perhaps being TRBD1 or TRBD2 (6 bases each). The length of the CDR3 is 17 residues. V shed 1 base and J shed 0 bases, with 19 bases lying between them. Germline values: CDR1 SQVTM, CDR2 ANQGSEA. This CDR3 is CSVEVGRLDRPSYEQYF. As DNA, the CDR3 is TGCAGCGTTGAAGTTGGGAGGCTGGACAGACCCTCCTACGAGCAGTACTTC.

Only a few counts were recorded for this clone. The same CDR3 also results from other DNA sequences found in this sample. V and J are TRBV28 and TRBJ1-5, with a weak D call TRBD1 (5 bases). The germline V gene encodes CDR1 MDHEN and CDR2 SYDVKM. Trimming removed 3 bases from V and 3 bases from J, with 9 bases in between. The length of the CDR3 is 14 residues. The CDR3 nucleotides are TGTGCCAGCAGTTTCTCAGGGAACAATCAGCCCCAGCATTTT. As protein: CASSFSGNNQPQHF.

The V call is TRBV7-2, the J call TRBJ2-3; 13 bases fit TRBD2. CDR1 and CDR2 (germline): SGHTA, FQGNSA. This CDR3 contains 17 residues. The trim removed 4 bases at V and 2 bases at J, leaving 6 bases unmatched. CDR3 DNA sequence: TGTGCCAGCAGCTCAACTAGCGGGAGGGACTACACAGATACGCAGTATTTT. Translated: CASSSTSGRDYTDTQYF.

With regard to this clone: The same CDR3 is also encoded by other DNA sequences in this sample. The chain carries TRBV5-1 and TRBJ2-7; 9 bases are shared with TRBD1. The V segment lost 2 bases and the J segment 3 bases; nucleotides outside the gene matches: 3. Germline lookup yields CDR1 SGHRS and CDR2 YFSETQ. CDR3 length equals 14 residues. CDR3 DNA sequence: TGCGCCAGCAGCTTTGGACAGGGGAGCTACGAGCAGTACTTC. It codes for CASSFGQGSYEQYF.

This rearrangement joins TRBV4-1 to TRBJ2-1, with TRBD2 matching 7 bases. This CDR3 spans 16 amino acids. The V and J ends lost 0 bases and 8 bases, in that order; junction bases with no gene match: 10. Germline-derived CDR1 and CDR2 are MGHRA and YSYEKL. CDR3: CASSQDSAGEVDEQFF. The CDR3 DNA reads as TGCGCCAGCAGCCAAGATAGCGCGGGAGAGGTCGATGAGCAGTTCTTC.

This rearrangement joins TRBV28 to TRBJ2-1, with D tentatively TRBD1 (5 bases). The length of the CDR3 is 13 residues. The germline CDR1 and CDR2 sequences are MDHEN and SYDVKM. The V and J ends lost 1 base and 8 bases respectively, with 9 bases between them. CDR3 bases: TGTGCCAGCAGTTTATCCCCCAGGGATGAGCAGTTCTTC. Translated, it gives CASSLSPRDEQFF.

The chain combines TRBV28 with TRBJ2-2, with TRBD2 as a possible D gene (7 bases). The V gene's germline CDR1 is MDHEN and CDR2 SYDVKM. The CDR3 has 17 amino acids. Trimming took off 4 bases at V and 5 bases at J, with 20 bases between the two ends. CDR3 sequence (DNA): TGTGCCAGCAGTTACTCGTTTCGGGGGGCGCAAACCGGGGAGCTGTTTTTT. As protein: CASSYSFRGAQTGELFF.

The V gene is TRBV6-6, the J gene TRBJ2-3, with 10 bases that match TRBD2. Unmatched junction bases numbered 7, after V lost 7 bases and J lost 0 bases. Germline CDR1 is MNHNY and CDR2 is SVGAGI (reference sequence). This CDR3 has 16 residues. CDR3 loop: CASTLTSGTSTDTQYF. CDR3 in DNA: TGTGCCAGCACCCTAACTAGCGGGACTAGCACAGATACGCAGTATTTT.